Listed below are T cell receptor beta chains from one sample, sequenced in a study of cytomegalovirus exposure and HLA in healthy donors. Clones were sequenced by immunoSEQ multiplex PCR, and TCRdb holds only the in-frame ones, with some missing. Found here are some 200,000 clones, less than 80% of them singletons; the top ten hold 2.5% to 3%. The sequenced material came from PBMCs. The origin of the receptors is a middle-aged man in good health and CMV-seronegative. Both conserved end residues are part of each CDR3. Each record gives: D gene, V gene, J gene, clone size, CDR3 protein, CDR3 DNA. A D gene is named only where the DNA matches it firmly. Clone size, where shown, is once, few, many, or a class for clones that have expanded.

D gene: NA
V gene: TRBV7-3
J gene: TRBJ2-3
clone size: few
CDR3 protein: CASSPIHVFAGYTDTQYF
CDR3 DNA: TGTGCCAGCAGCCCTATTCATGTATTTGCGGGGTACACAGATACGCAGTATTTT

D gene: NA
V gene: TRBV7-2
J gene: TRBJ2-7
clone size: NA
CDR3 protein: CASSLGPSLVAEQYF
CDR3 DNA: TGTGCCAGCAGCTTAGGTCCTAGCCTCGTAGCCGAGCAGTACTTC

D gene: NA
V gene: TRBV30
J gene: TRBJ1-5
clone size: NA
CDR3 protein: CAWSKTGLNQPQHF
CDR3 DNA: TGTGCCTGGAGCAAGACAGGTCTTAATCAGCCCCAGCATTTT

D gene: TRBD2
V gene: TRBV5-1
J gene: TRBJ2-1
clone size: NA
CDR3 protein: CASSFGTSGTEQFF
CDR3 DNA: TGCGCCAGCAGCTTCGGGACTAGCGGGACGGAGCAGTTCTTC

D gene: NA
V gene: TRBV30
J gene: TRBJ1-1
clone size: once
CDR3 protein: CAWKDSLNTEAFF
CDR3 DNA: TGTGCCTGGAAGGACAGCCTGAACACTGAAGCTTTTTTT

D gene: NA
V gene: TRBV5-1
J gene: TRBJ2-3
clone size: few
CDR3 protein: CASSFDGTRPDTQYF
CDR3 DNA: TGCGCCAGCAGCTTCGACGGGACACGACCAGATACGCAGTATTTT

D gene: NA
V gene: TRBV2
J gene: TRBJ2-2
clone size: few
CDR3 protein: CASSEGHPNTGELFF
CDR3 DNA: TGTGCCAGCAGTGAGGGGCACCCGAACACCGGGGAGCTGTTTTTT

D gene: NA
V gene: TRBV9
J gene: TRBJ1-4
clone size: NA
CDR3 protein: CASSVGLQINEKLFF
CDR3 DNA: TGTGCCAGCAGCGTAGGTCTACAGATTAATGAAAAACTGTTTTTT

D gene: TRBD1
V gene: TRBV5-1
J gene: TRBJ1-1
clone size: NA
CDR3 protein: CASSDGQGVTEAFF
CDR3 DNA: TGCGCCAGCAGCGATGGACAGGGGGTCACTGAAGCTTTCTTT

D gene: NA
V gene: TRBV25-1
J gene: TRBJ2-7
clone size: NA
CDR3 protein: CASSDPPSEQYF
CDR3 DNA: TGTGCCAGCAGTGACCCTCCCTCCGAGCAGTACTTC

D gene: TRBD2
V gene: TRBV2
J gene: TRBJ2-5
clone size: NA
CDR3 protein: CASGFFRSGSETQYF
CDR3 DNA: TGTGCCAGCGGGTTCTTCCGCAGCGGGAGTGAGACCCAGTACTTC

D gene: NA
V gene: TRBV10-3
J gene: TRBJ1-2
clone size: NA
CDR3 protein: CAISDDQGSYGYTF
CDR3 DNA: TGTGCCATCAGTGACGACCAGGGAAGCTATGGCTACACCTTC

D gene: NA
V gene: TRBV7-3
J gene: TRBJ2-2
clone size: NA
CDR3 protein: CASSLRSAPRNTGELFF
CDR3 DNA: TGTGCCAGCAGCTTAAGGAGCGCCCCGAGGAACACCGGGGAGCTGTTTTTT

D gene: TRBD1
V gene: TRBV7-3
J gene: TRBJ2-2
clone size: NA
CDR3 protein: CASSLKGQGTGELFF
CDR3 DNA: TGTGCCAGCAGCTTAAAGGGACAGGGTACCGGGGAGCTGTTTTTT

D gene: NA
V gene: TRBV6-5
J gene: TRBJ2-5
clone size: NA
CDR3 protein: CATYQETQYF
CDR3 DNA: TGTGCCACGTACCAAGAGACCCAGTACTTC

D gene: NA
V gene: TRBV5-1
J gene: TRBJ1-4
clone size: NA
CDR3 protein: CASSLVTGKGTNEKLFF
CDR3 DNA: TGCGCCAGCAGCTTGGTGACAGGCAAAGGAACTAATGAAAAACTGTTTTTT

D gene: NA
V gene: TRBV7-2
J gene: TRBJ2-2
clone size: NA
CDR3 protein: CASSSQLAQNTGELFF
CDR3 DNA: TGTGCCAGCAGCTCCCAGCTAGCGCAGAACACCGGGGAGCTGTTTTTT

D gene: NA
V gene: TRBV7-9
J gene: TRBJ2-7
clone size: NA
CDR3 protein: CASSLGGREGEQYF
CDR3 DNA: TGTGCCAGCAGCTTAGGAGGGAGAGAGGGCGAGCAGTACTTC

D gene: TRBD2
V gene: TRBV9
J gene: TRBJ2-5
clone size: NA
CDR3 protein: CASSPPPGRNQETQYF
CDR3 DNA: TGTGCCAGCAGCCCACCCCCCGGGAGGAACCAAGAGACCCAGTACTTC

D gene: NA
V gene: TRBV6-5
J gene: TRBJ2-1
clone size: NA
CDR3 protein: CASSYKGRVGNEQFF
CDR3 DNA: TGTGCCAGCAGTTACAAGGGCAGGGTTGGCAATGAGCAGTTCTTC

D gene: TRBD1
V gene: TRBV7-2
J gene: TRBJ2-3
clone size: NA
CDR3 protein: CASSEGQGAPDTQYF
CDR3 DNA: TGTGCCAGCAGCGAGGGACAGGGGGCCCCAGATACGCAGTATTTT

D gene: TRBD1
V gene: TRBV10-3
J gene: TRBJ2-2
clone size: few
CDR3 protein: CAIRGDRGEANTGELFF
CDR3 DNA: TGTGCCATCAGGGGGGACAGGGGAGAGGCCAACACCGGGGAGCTGTTTTTT

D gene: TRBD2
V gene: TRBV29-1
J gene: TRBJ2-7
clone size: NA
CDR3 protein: CSVSGGRNEQYF
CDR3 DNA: TGCAGCGTTAGCGGGGGCCGGAACGAGCAGTACTTC